These 27 T cell receptor beta chains were sequenced from one sample in a study of T cells in Graves' hyperthyroidism and ophthalmopathy. TCR beta CDR3 regions were amplified from RNA transcripts. HTBI primers were the set used in a first-round RT-PCR of the TCR CDR3. Each CDR3 protein is one row after TCRdb ran MiXCR on the multiplex PCR reads. Of roughly 360,000 distinct CDR3 sequences detected, approximately 15% appear once; the ten largest clones hold about 20%. Sequenced: blood. These receptors came from a man aged 25 to 45 with Graves' hyperthyroidism that later progressed to Graves' ophthalmopathy.

As to this clonotype: At one of its ends the junction is not consistent with the germline gene, which may arise from a read error. The chain joins TRBV12-3 or TRBV12-4 to TRBJ1-2; tentative D call: TRBD1 (5 bases). This CDR3 comprises 12 residues. CDR3: CASSFGGSGCTF. The CDR3 region has the DNA TGTGCCAGCAGTTTCGGGGGGAGTGGCTGCACCTTC.

This clonotype was counted at least ten times. This sequence joins TRBV6-1 and TRBJ2-2, with D possibly TRBD1 on 7 matching bases. Germline V gives CDR1 MNHNS, CDR2 SASEGT. The CDR3 spans 15 residues. The V and J ends lost 8 bases and 5 bases respectively, with 18 bases between them. In DNA, the CDR3 is TGTGCCAGCCGAGCGGGCAGGGGGAGGACCGGGGAGCTGTTTTTT. It specifies CASRAGRGRTGELFF.

This clonotype was detected ten times or more. The V call is TRBV12-3 or TRBV12-4, the J call TRBJ2-7; D possibly uses TRBD1 or TRBD2 (6 bases each). The CDR3 loop spans 16 amino acids. The V end lost 0 bases, the J end lost 3 bases, and 15 bases lay between the germline ends. CDR3 bases: TGTGCCAGCAGTTTAGCCGGGAGACAGGAACACTACGAGCAGTACTTC. Translation: CASSLAGRQEHYEQYF.

This clonotype was recorded at least ten times. This rearrangement joins TRBV15 to TRBJ1-2; no clear D. The V end was cut by 2 bases, the J end by 5 bases, with 12 bases between. The CDR3 consists of 14 residues. Per the germline V gene, CDR1 is LNHNV and CDR2 is YYDKDF (reference sequence). The CDR3 sequence is CATSRQKGGYGYTF. CDR3 nucleotide sequence: TGTGCCACCAGCAGACAGAAGGGTGGATATGGCTACACCTTC.

The chain is built from TRBV3-1 and TRBJ2-6; D is unclear. Trimming shortened V by 4 bases and J by 1 base, and 8 bases separated the two germline ends. This CDR3 has 15 amino acids. The germline V gene encodes CDR1 LGHDT and CDR2 YNNKEL (reference sequence). CDR3 amino acids: CASSRGESGANVLTF. The CDR3 DNA reads as TGTGCCAGCAGCCGAGGCGAGTCTGGGGCCAACGTCCTGACTTTC.

This clonotype was detected many times. The V call is TRBV2, the J call TRBJ1-6, with D possibly being TRBD1 (5 bases). CDR1 is SNHLY, CDR2 FYNNEI, per germline. V dropped 5 bases and J dropped 10 bases, with 15 bases sitting between them. The CDR3 spans 14 residues. For the CDR3, the DNA is TGTGCCAGCAGTTCCGGGACTGCGTTCTCACCCCTCCACTTT. As protein: CASSSGTAFSPLHF.

This clonotype was recorded many times. This rearrangement joins TRBV6-2 or TRBV6-3 to TRBJ2-1; TRBD2 aligns across 7 bases. V trimming: 5 bases; J trimming: 10 bases; junction bases outside the gene matches: 8. Germline values: CDR1 MNHEY, CDR2 SVGEGT. The CDR3 contains 13 residues. In nucleotides, the CDR3 is TGTGCCAGCAGTGAGACTAGCACTTCGGAGCAGTTCTTC. Translated, it gives CASSETSTSEQFF.

The genes are TRBV15 and TRBJ1-3; tentative D call: TRBD1 (5 bases). The V gene's germline CDR1 is LNHNV and CDR2 YYDKDF (reference sequence). The CDR3 runs to 14 residues. Trimming removed 4 bases from V and 6 bases from J, with 13 bases in between. The CDR3 region is CATSTHRTANTIYF. The CDR3 nucleotides are TGTGCCACCAGCACCCACAGGACGGCAAACACCATATATTTT. The full variable domain, completed using reference TRBV15 and TRBJ1-3, is DAMVIQNPRYQVTQFGKPVTLSCSQTLNHNVMYWYQQKSSQAPKLLFHYYDKDFNNEADTPDNFQSRRPNTSFCFLDIRSPGLGDTAMYLCATSTHRTANTIYFGEGSWLTVV.

This clonotype has a count of ten or more. V and J are TRBV5-5 and TRBJ2-6; no clear D gene. With 5 bases removed from V and 0 bases from J, the gap between germline ends came to 9 bases. Germline loops: CDR1 SGHKS, CDR2 YYEKEE (reference sequence). The CDR3 has 15 amino acids. The DNA of the CDR3 is TGTGCCAGCAGTTCTGGTTACTCTGGGGCCAACGTCCTGACTTTC. It translates to CASSSGYSGANVLTF. Looking up the rest from reference TRBV5-5 and TRBJ2-6 gives the full variable domain: DAGVTQSPTHLIKTRGQQVTLRCSPISGHKSVSWYQQVLGQGPQFIFQYYEKEERGRGNFPDRFSARQFPNYSSELNVNALLLGDSALYLCASSSGYSGANVLTFGAGSRLTVL.

The chain recombines TRBV5-1 with TRBJ1-5; D gene uncertain. The CDR3 is 15 amino acids. Germline loops: CDR1 SGHRS, CDR2 YFSETQ. The V end lost 5 bases, the J end lost 7 bases, and 19 bases lay between the germline ends. CDR3 nucleotides: TGCGCCAGCAGTCCCTTCGGAGAAAGGGAGCAGCCCCAGCATTTT. This encodes CASSPFGEREQPQHF.

The chain carries TRBV20-1 and TRBJ2-7; D unresolved. Trimming removed 5 bases from V and 0 bases from J, with 17 bases in between. The V gene's germline CDR1 is DFQATT and CDR2 SNEGSKA (reference sequence). This CDR3 region has 15 residues. The CDR3, as DNA: TGCAGTGCTGGGATTCGGACCGCAAGCTCCTACGAGCAGTACTTC. Translated, it gives CSAGIRTASSYEQYF.

The chain employs TRBV20-1 and TRBJ1-2, with a tentative D call TRBD1 (6 bases). Germline V CDR1 and CDR2: DFQATT, SNEGSKA (reference sequence). This CDR3 comprises 15 residues. The ends were cut back, 4 bases at V and 6 bases at J, with 21 bases in the middle. In DNA, the CDR3 is TGCAGTGCTAATCCTTTAGACAGGATTCGCGATGGCTACACCTTC. Translation: CSANPLDRIRDGYTF.

In regard to this clonotype: Given a much more abundant clone one base away, this may be a read error. V gene TRBV28 combines with J gene TRBJ2-7; 10 bases match TRBD1. Germline assignment: CDR1 MDHEN and CDR2 SYDVKM. CDR3 length equals 14 residues. J lost 4 bases, V lost 8 bases, and 8 bases had no gene match. The CDR3 nucleotides read TGTGCCAGCGGCCGAGGGACAGGGGCGTACGAGCAGTACTTC. Amino acids: CASGRGTGAYEQYF.

The table lists this clonotype with many counts. The rearrangement uses TRBV7-8 and TRBJ2-5; D is possibly TRBD1 (6 bases). The CDR3 runs 15 residues. V was trimmed by 3 bases and J by 1 base, leaving 12 bases between them. Germline V gene sequence: CDR1 SGHVS, CDR2 FQNEAQ. The CDR3 DNA follows: TGTGCCAGCAGCTTCCCGGGACATTCCCAAGAGACCCAGTACTTC. Translated, it gives CASSFPGHSQETQYF.

This clonotype was seen at least ten times. This chain links TRBV9 with TRBJ1-5; D is uncertain. Trimming took 0 bases from V and 6 from J, leaving 10 bases between them. Germline loops: CDR1 SGDLS, CDR2 YYNGEE. There are 14 residues in the CDR3. As DNA, the CDR3 is TGTGCCAGCAGCGTAGGGACCGAGGGTCAGCCCCAGCATTTT. This translates into CASSVGTEGQPQHF.

The sample holds many counts of this clonotype. Here the CDR3 reads CASKTSTGNTEAFF. CDR3 sequence (DNA): TGTGCCAGCAAGACCTCGACGGGGAACACTGAAGCTTTCTTT. The chain couples TRBV6-1 to TRBJ1-1; no definite D call. Germline assignment: CDR1 MNHNS and CDR2 SASEGT. The CDR3 runs to 14 residues. V was clipped by 7 bases and J by 1 base, with 13 bases between them.

This clonotype has a count of ten or more. The chain combines TRBV9 with TRBJ1-1; 7 bases agree with TRBD1. Germline V CDR1 and CDR2: SGDLS, YYNGEE. The CDR3 spans 13 residues. Trimming at V came to 1 base and at J to 4 bases, leaving 1 base not matched to a gene. CDR3 DNA sequence: TGTGCCAGCAGCGTACCAGGGGGCACTGAAGCTTTCTTT. As protein: CASSVPGGTEAFF.

This clonotype has at least ten counts. The chain combines TRBV4-1 with TRBJ2-7; 10 nucleotides agree with TRBD1. After removal of 5 bases from V and 5 bases from J, the junction contained 12 bases not matched to a gene. The CDR3 has 16 amino acids. Germline V gene data show CDR1 as MGHRA and CDR2 as YSYEKL. The CDR3 protein is CASSRVMRQGADEQYF. Here the CDR3 DNA reads TGCGCCAGCAGCAGGGTGATGAGACAGGGGGCGGACGAGCAGTACTTC.

Comments on this clonotype: Since a much larger clone is just one base distant, this may be a read error. The chain joins TRBV4-1 to TRBJ2-7; D may be TRBD1 or TRBD2 (5 bases each). The end of the DNA fits TRBJ2-1 better, so the J call may be wrong. The length of the CDR3 is 16 residues. The germline V gene has CDR1 MGHRA and CDR2 YSYEKL. The CDR3 here is CASSQQGPPESYEQFF. CDR3 sequence (DNA): TGCGCCAGCAGCCAACAGGGACCTCCAGAATCCTACGAGCAGTTCTTC.

With respect to this clonotype: At one end the junction does not follow the germline gene, possibly because of a read error. J is TRBJ2-2 and V is TRBV11-3; 7 nucleotides agree with TRBD1. In germline, CDR1 is SGHNT, CDR2 YENEEA. The CDR3 is 16 residues long. The chain's CDR3 is CASSSGQDPNTGELVF. CDR3 DNA sequence: TGTGCCAGCAGCTCAGGACAGGACCCGAACACCGGGGAGCTGGTTTTT.

This clonotype was found a few times. The rearrangement uses TRBV3-1 and TRBJ2-2, with D possibly matching TRBD1 (6 bases). Germline assignment: CDR1 LGHDT and CDR2 YNNKEL (reference sequence). The CDR3 is made up of 12 amino acids. V was trimmed by 7 bases and J by 5 bases, leaving 8 bases between them. CDR3 in DNA: TGTGCCAGCATTACAGGGACCGGGGAGCTGTTTTTT. Translation: CASITGTGELFF.

This clonotype was picked up a small number of times. The CDR3 does not end in the conserved phenylalanine or tryptophan, so this is likely a read error. This rearrangement joins TRBV3-1 to TRBJ1-6; D gene uncertain. The CDR3 covers 17 residues. The V gene's germline CDR1 is LGHDT and CDR2 YNNKEL (reference sequence). The V end lost 1 base, the J end lost 6 bases, and 16 bases lay between the germline ends. CDR3 nucleotides: TGTGCCAGCAGCCAAGGGCCTCCCCACGGGAGTAATTCACCCCTCCACCTT. Its protein is CASSQGPPHGSNSPLHL.

As for this clonotype: A much larger clone lies one base from this, so it may be a read error. The final CDR3 position lacks the conserved phenylalanine or tryptophan, pointing to a likely read error. The genes are TRBV30 and TRBJ1-6; D remains ambiguous. The CDR3 is 14 amino acids. Germline V lookup: CDR1 GTSNPN, CDR2 SVGIG (reference sequence). V was trimmed by 2 bases and J by 10 bases, leaving 15 bases between them. CDR3 nucleotides: TGTGCCTGGAGTCCCCGATCGGGGAACTCACCCCTCCACTTG. Its protein is CAWSPRSGNSPLHL.

This clonotype was picked up many times. V gene TRBV10-3 combines with J gene TRBJ2-7; no definite D call. Looked up from germline, CDR1 is ENHRY and CDR2 is SYGVKD. V was cut by 11 bases and J by 4 bases, with 18 bases left in between. This CDR3 is built from 13 residues. CDR3 nucleotides: TGTGCCTCCACCCAGACGAATAGTTACGAGCAGTACTTC. As protein: CASTQTNSYEQYF.

The gene calls are TRBV15 and TRBJ2-5; D unresolved. The germline gives CDR1 LNHNV, CDR2 YYDKDF (reference sequence). This CDR3 is built from 15 residues. Between the trimmed V and J ends, which lost 0 bases and 2 bases, there was a span of 10 bases. The chain's CDR3 is CATSRERRDQETQYF. The DNA of the CDR3 is TGTGCCACCAGCAGAGAACGAAGGGATCAAGAGACCCAGTACTTC.

This clonotype was picked up many times. The J gene is TRBJ1-4, the V gene TRBV5-5; tentative D call: TRBD1 (6 bases). V was shortened by 3 bases and J by 7 bases, with 16 bases between the two germline ends. From germline, CDR1 is SGHKS and CDR2 YYEKEE (reference sequence). The CDR3 loop spans 15 amino acids. For the CDR3, the DNA is TGTGCCAGCAGCTCGTACAGGGAGGCTAGTGAAAAACTGTTTTTT. Translating it yields CASSSYREASEKLFF.

The V and J genes are TRBV20-1 and TRBJ2-5; D tentatively reads TRBD1 or TRBD2 (5 bases each). Germline V gene sequence: CDR1 DFQATT, CDR2 SNEGSKA (reference sequence). V was pared by 6 bases and J by 2 bases, with 13 bases between. CDR3 length equals 13 residues. The CDR3 DNA is TGCAGTGCCCAAAAAGGGGAGCAAGAGACCCAGTACTTC. Translating gives CSAQKGEQETQYF.